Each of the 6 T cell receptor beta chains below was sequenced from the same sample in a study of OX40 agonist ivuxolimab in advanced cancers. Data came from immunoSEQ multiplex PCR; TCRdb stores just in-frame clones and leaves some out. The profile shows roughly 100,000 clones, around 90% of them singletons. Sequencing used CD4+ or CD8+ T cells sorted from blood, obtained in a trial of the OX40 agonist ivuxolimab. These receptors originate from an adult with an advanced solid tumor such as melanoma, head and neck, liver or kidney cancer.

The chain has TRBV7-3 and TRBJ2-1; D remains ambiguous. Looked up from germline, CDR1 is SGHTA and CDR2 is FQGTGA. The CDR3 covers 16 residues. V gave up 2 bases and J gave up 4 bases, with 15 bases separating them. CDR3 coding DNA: TGTGCCAGCAGCTTATTTCCCAGTATGGGGTACAATGAGCAGTTCTTC. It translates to CASSLFPSMGYNEQFF.

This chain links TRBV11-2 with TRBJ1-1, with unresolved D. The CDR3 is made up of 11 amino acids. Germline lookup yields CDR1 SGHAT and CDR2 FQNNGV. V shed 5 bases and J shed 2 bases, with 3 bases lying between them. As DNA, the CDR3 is TGTGCCAGCAGCCGAAACACTGAAGCTTTCTTT. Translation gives CASSRNTEAFF.

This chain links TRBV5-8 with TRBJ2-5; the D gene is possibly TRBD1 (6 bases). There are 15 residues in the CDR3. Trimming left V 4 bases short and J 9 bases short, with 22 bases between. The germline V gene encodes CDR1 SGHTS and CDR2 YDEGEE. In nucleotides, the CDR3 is TGTGCCAGCAGCCTCGGGACACCAGGACCCTCGGCCCAGTACTTC. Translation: CASSLGTPGPSAQYF.

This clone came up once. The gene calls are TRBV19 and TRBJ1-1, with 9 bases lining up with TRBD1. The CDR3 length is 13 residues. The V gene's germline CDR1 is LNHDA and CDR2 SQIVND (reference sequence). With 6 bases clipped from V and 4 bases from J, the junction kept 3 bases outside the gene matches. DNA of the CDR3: TGTGCCAGTAGGAGGGACAGGGCCACTGAAGCTTTCTTT. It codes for CASRRDRATEAFF.

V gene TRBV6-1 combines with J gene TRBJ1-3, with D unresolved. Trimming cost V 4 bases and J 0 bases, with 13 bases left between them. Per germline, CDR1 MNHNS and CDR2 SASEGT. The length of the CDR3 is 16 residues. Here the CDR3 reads CASSVSQASSGNTIYF. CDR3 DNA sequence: TGTGCCAGCAGTGTTTCGCAGGCGAGCTCTGGAAACACCATATATTTT.

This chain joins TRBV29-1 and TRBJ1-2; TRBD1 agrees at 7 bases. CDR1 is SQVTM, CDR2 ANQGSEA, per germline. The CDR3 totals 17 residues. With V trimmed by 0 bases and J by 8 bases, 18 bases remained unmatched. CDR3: CSVEDDGRGQEARGYTF. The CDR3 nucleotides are TGCAGCGTTGAAGATGACGGTAGAGGACAGGAGGCGCGCGGCTACACCTTC.